This is a list of T cell receptor beta chains from one sample in a study of T cell responses to AZD1222 COVID-19 vaccine. Measured with immunoSEQ multiplex PCR; TCRdb has only the in-frame clones, and not every one. The table has about 56,000 clones, approximately 83% seen once; the top ten hold over 13%. The sequencing used peripheral blood, collected on day 0 of AZD1222 vaccination. Receptors were obtained from an adult in good health. The CDR3 runs from the conserved cysteine through the conserved F or W. D genes are given only for firm matches. The listing skips clone size in some rows; elsewhere it reads once, few, many or a size class.

clone size,V gene,D gene,J gene,CDR3 protein,CDR3 DNA
.,TRBV16,.,TRBJ1-5,CASSQSGQNSNQPQHF,TGTGCCAGCAGCCAATCGGGTCAGAATAGCAATCAGCCCCAGCATTTT
.,TRBV4-1,.,TRBJ2-7,CASSPRTGNYEQYF,TGCGCCAGCAGCCCACGAACAGGGAACTACGAGCAGTACTTC
.,TRBV5-1,.,TRBJ1-2,CASSPPTDNYGYTF,TGCGCCAGCAGCCCTCCGACAGATAACTATGGCTACACCTTC
once,TRBV29-1,.,TRBJ1-1,CSVGRRGDTEAFF,TGCAGCGTTGGGCGGAGGGGGGACACTGAAGCTTTCTTT
few,TRBV5-1,.,TRBJ2-7,CASSPLGGQVYEQYF,TGCGCCAGCAGCCCCCTGGGGGGGCAGGTCTACGAGCAGTACTTC
.,TRBV10-3,TRBD1,TRBJ1-5,CAISESGGTQPQHF,TGTGCCATCAGTGAGTCAGGGGGCACCCAGCCCCAGCATTTT
.,TRBV11-2,.,TRBJ1-2,CASSSAVGRAGRNYGYTF,TGTGCCAGCAGCTCAGCAGTAGGCAGGGCCGGGAGAAACTATGGCTACACCTTC
.,TRBV4-1,TRBD1,TRBJ2-2,CASSQGDRGTGELFF,TGCGCCAGCAGCCAAGGGGACAGGGGAACCGGGGAGCTGTTTTTT
.,TRBV7-3,.,TRBJ2-2,CASSPHTGELFF,TGTGCCAGCAGCCCCCACACCGGGGAGCTGTTTTTT
.,TRBV5-1,.,TRBJ2-5,CASSASSVKGETQYF,TGCGCCAGCAGTGCTAGCTCGGTCAAAGGGGAGACCCAGTACTTC
.,TRBV4-2,.,TRBJ1-2,CASSQAGPTVGRHTF,TGTGCCAGCAGCCAAGCCGGGCCGACTGTTGGGCGCCACACCTTC